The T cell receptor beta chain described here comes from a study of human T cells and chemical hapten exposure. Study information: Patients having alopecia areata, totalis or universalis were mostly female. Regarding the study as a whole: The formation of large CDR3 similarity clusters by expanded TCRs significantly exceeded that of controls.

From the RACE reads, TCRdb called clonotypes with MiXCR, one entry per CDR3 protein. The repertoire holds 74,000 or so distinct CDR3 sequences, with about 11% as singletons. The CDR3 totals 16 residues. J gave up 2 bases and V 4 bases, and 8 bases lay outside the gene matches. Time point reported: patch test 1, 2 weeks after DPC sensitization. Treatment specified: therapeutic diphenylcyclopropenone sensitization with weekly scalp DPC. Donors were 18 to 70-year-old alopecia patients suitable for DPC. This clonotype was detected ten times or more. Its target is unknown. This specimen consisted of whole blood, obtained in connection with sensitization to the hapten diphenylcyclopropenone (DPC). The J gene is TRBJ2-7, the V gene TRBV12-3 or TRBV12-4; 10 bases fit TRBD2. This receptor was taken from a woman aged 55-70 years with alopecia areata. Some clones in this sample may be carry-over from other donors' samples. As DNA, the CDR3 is TGTGCCAGCAGTTGGGGTCGTAGCGGGGGGCCCTACGAGCAGTACTTC. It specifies CASSWGRSGGPYEQYF.